These 4 T cell receptor beta chains were sequenced from one sample in a study of T cell repertoires in cytomegalovirus infection. MiXCR was run by TCRdb on the reads, yielding one entry per CDR3 protein. The sample lists about 310,000 distinct CDR3 sequences, around 9.1% occurring once. The sequenced material came from PBMCs. All receptors come from a human donor in good health (CMV status not recorded). Some clones in this sample may be carry-over from other donors' samples.

Ten or more counts support this clonotype. This chain joins TRBV7-9 and TRBJ2-3, with D unresolved. This CDR3 has 15 amino acids. The V end lost 2 bases, the J end lost 4 bases, and 13 bases lay between the germline ends. Germline lookup yields CDR1 SEHNR and CDR2 FQNEAQ (reference sequence). The CDR3 DNA sequence: TGTGCCAGCAGCTTATCTCTTACAAGGGCAGATACGCAGTATTTT. Translating it yields CASSLSLTRADTQYF.

The chain is built from TRBV7-3 and TRBJ2-1, with a possible D match to TRBD2 (7 bases). Deletions cut 10 bases from V and 6 bases from J, with 19 bases between. Per germline, CDR1 SGHTA and CDR2 FQGTGA. This CDR3 comprises 14 residues. This CDR3 reads CATGRGGGVNEQFF. CDR3 sequence (DNA): TGTGCCACCGGCCGGGGAGGGGGTGTCAATGAGCAGTTCTTC.

This clonotype was counted at least ten times. V and J are TRBV12-5 and TRBJ2-5; TRBD1 agrees at 8 bases. CDR1 LGHNT and CDR2 FRNRAP come from the germline V gene. V lost 6 bases and J lost 4; bases outside the gene matches: 7. This CDR3 region has 14 residues. The CDR3 sequence: CASGRGQGRETQYF. CDR3 sequence (DNA): TGTGCTAGTGGACGCGGACAGGGAAGAGAGACCCAGTACTTC. The full variable domain, completed using reference TRBV12-5 and TRBJ2-5, is DARVTQTPRHKVTEMGQEVTMRCQPILGHNTVFWYRQTMMQGLELLAYFRNRAPLDDSGMPKDRFSAEMPDATLATLKIQPSEPRDSAVYFCASGRGQGRETQYFGPGTRLLVL.

This clonotype was detected a few times. The chain recombines TRBV2 with TRBJ2-7; TRBD1 matches 11 bases. From germline, CDR1 is SNHLY and CDR2 FYNNEI. CDR3 length: 14 residues. V lost 7 bases to trimming and J lost 4 bases; unmatched junction nucleotides: 6. For the CDR3, the DNA is TGTGCCAGCACTCTGGACAGGGGGCTATACGAGCAGTACTTC. Translated, it gives CASTLDRGLYEQYF.